This TCR beta chain was obtained from a study of T cell clonality in common variable immunodeficiency. Diagnosis required reduced IgG, IgA and/or IgM with specific antibody deficiency. Points on this clone: Its antigen is currently unknown. The DNA ends 3 residues before the CDR3 does, and the rest of the CDR3 is filled in from the germline J gene.

Repertoires were generated with immunoSEQ multiplex PCR, while TCRdb's copy carries only in-frame clones and drops some. There are fewer than 12,000 clones in the sample, none observed a single time. Germline values: CDR1 SGHTA, CDR2 FQGTGA. Deletions cut 2 bases from V and 0 bases from J, with 15 bases between. The CDR3 covers 17 residues. Study-wide results and caveats: Common variable immunodeficiency TCR beta sequences reportedly had fewer deletions and N-nucleotide insertions.

The rearrangement uses TRBV7-3 and TRBJ2-3, with D hard to call. This clonotype was obtained from a human donor with common variable immunodeficiency. Source material: peripheral blood mononuclear cells. CDR3 protein: CASSLYEAKFSTDTQYF. CDR3 DNA, as far as it was read: TGTGCCAGCAGCTTATATGAAGCGAAATTTAGCACAGATACG.